The 2 T cell receptor beta chains below all came from one sample that was sequenced in a study of T cells in women clearing cervical HPV infection. The assay was immunoSEQ multiplex PCR, and TCRdb's table has in-frame clones only and misses some. The sample table includes around 21,000 clones. The specimen was blood buffy coat. These receptors were taken from a woman between 18 and 70 years old with a cervical HPV16 infection that either progressed to CIN3+ or cleared (not recorded which).

Points on this clone: The read terminates 3 residues ahead of where the CDR3 ends, so the germline J gene completes it. The chain recombines TRBV28 with TRBJ2-7; D is possibly TRBD2 (6 bases). Trimming stripped 4 bases from V and 2 bases from J, with 12 bases between. CDR1 and CDR2 (germline): MDHEN, SYDVKM. The length of the CDR3 is 14 residues. CDR3 sequence: CASSYAGRPYEQYF. CDR3 DNA, as far as it was read: TGTGCCAGCAGTTACGCAGGGAGGCCCTACGAG.

In regard to this clone: The sequence runs out 3 residues before the end of the CDR3; the remainder is reconstructed from the germline J gene. V gene TRBV20-1 combines with J gene TRBJ2-1, with TRBD2 matching 13 bases. The CDR3 loop spans 15 amino acids. Germline values: CDR1 DFQATT, CDR2 SNEGSKA (reference sequence). The trim removed 7 bases at V and 6 bases at J, leaving 9 bases unmatched. CDR3 bases read: TGCAGTGGGACGGCGGGACTAGCGGGAAGCAATGAG. Translated: CSGTAGLAGSNE. The CDR3 reads in full as CSGTAGLAGSNEQFF.